The 2 T cell receptor beta chains given below trace back to one sample, sequenced in a study of Graves' ophthalmopathy and Graves' hyperthyroidism. The sequenced template was RNA, covering the TCR beta CDR3 region. Second-round multiplex PCR came after a first-round RT-PCR that employed HTBI primers. MiXCR, run by TCRdb on the multiplex PCR reads, gives a single entry per CDR3 protein. The sample has hundreds of thousands of distinct CDR3 sequences; roughly 20% are singletons. The material sequenced was peripheral blood. The receptor source for this set is a woman under 30 with stable Graves' hyperthyroidism. Some clones in this sample may be carry-over from other donors' samples.

CDR3 bases: TGTGCCAGCAGTTTTCACGGGGAACAGCCCCAGCATTTT. It translates to CASSFHGEQPQHF. The chain uses TRBV27 and TRBJ1-5; no firm D call. Germline V gene lookup returns CDR1 MNHEY and CDR2 SMNVEV (reference sequence). The CDR3 loop spans 13 amino acids. V was shortened by 3 bases and J by 7 bases, with 10 bases between the two germline ends.

The V call is TRBV29-1, the J call TRBJ2-7; a possible D gene is TRBD1 (5 bases). Germline-derived CDR1 and CDR2 are SQVTM and ANQGSEA. The CDR3 sequence is 10 residues long. The germline V and J ends were trimmed by 6 bases and 2 bases, with 5 bases remaining between them. The CDR3: CSVGPYEQYF. Written as DNA, the CDR3 is TGCAGCGTGGGGCCCTACGAGCAGTACTTC.